This section outlines one T cell receptor beta chain sequence together with its context. Its specificity is not known. The sample originates from a study of T cell responses to AZD1222 COVID-19 vaccine. Points from the study as a whole: Clonal diversity was possibly underestimated; the donors were predominantly white British and more often female. An increase in Spike-specific TCR breadth and depth was observed after two AZD1222 doses. Just 5 to 7 people given AZD1222 tested seropositive at baseline.

The CDR3 extends over 16 amino acids. Germline lookup yields CDR1 LNHNV and CDR2 YYDKDF (reference sequence). V was cut by 2 bases and J by 5 bases, with 15 bases left in between. Here immunoSEQ multiplex PCR was the method, and the copy in TCRdb shows in-frame clones only, minus some. Of about 150,000 clones listed, around 90% are singletons. The material sequenced was peripheral blood, taken 28 days after the second AZD1222 dose. This rearrangement joins TRBV15 to TRBJ1-4, with D tentatively TRBD1 (6 bases). The sequence derives from an adult who received the AZD1222 COVID-19 vaccine. CDR3 nucleotides: TGTGCCACCAGCAGATCAACAGGGAAGCTAAATGAAAAACTGTTTTTT. Encoded protein: CATSRSTGKLNEKLFF.